A single sample is the source of the 16 T cell receptor beta chains below, sequenced in a study of technical replicates of blood from a handful of donors. This table comes from immunoSEQ multiplex PCR, and its TCRdb copy is limited to in-frame clones, with some not included. This table holds over 60,000 clones, 85% to 95% found once. Material for sequencing was T cells isolated from PBMCs. These receptors came from a human donor in good health.

This chain joins TRBV19 and TRBJ2-7; 8 bases map to TRBD2. The CDR3 is 15 amino acids. Germline V gene data show CDR1 as LNHDA and CDR2 as SQIVND (reference sequence). V was clipped by 4 bases and J by 2 bases; unmatched bases: 7. The CDR3 reads CASSKVAGSPYEQYF. Written as DNA, the CDR3 is TGTGCCAGTAGTAAGGTAGCGGGGAGCCCCTACGAGCAGTACTTC.

This clone was seen just once. The V gene is TRBV9, the J gene TRBJ1-5; no reliable D call. Germline CDR1 SGDLS, CDR2 YYNGEE. The germline V and J ends were trimmed by 4 bases and 4 bases, with 12 bases remaining between them. This CDR3 has 14 residues. DNA for the CDR3: TGTGCCAGCAGCCAAGGACTGATGAATCAGCCCCAGCATTTT. This codes for CASSQGLMNQPQHF.

The chain recombines TRBV2 with TRBJ1-2; D not certain. Trimming stripped 6 bases from V and 5 bases from J, with 22 bases between. Germline V gene lookup returns CDR1 SNHLY and CDR2 FYNNEI. The CDR3 consists of 16 residues. CDR3 sequence (DNA): TGTGCCAGCAGGCCCACCTACCTCAGTTCGGGTTATGGCTACACCTTC. This gives the protein CASRPTYLSSGYGYTF.

The chain employs TRBV29-1 and TRBJ1-2; D is undetermined. V dropped 8 bases and J dropped 5 bases, with 24 bases sitting between them. This CDR3 has 15 residues. Germline CDR1 and CDR2: SQVTM and ANQGSEA. This CDR3 reads CSTLALSSSQYGYTF. DNA of the CDR3: TGCAGCACCCTCGCCCTCTCATCTTCTCAGTATGGCTACACCTTC.

J is TRBJ2-5 and V is TRBV2; 7 nucleotides agree with TRBD2. CDR1 is SNHLY, CDR2 FYNNEI, per germline. With 7 bases clipped from V and 0 bases from J, the junction kept 8 bases outside the gene matches. The CDR3 has 15 amino acids. The CDR3 DNA reads TGTGCCAGCAACGTCGAACTAGCGAACCAAGAGACCCAGTACTTC. Residues: CASNVELANQETQYF.

This chain links TRBV27 with TRBJ2-7, with no clear D. The CDR3 runs 13 residues. The germline V gene has CDR1 MNHEY and CDR2 SMNVEV (reference sequence). V was clipped by 6 bases and J by 1 base, with 10 bases between them. The CDR3: CASSYTQSYEQYF. CDR3 nucleotide sequence: TGTGCCAGCAGCTATACCCAATCCTACGAGCAGTACTTC.

The CDR3 reads CASSLDPDYSNQPQHF. In nucleotides, the CDR3 is TGCGCCAGCAGCTTGGACCCAGACTATAGCAATCAGCCCCAGCATTTT. The chain links TRBV5-1 to TRBJ1-5, with D unclear. Between the trimmed V and J ends, which lost 0 bases and 0 bases, there was a span of 10 bases. In germline, CDR1 is SGHRS, CDR2 YFSETQ. This CDR3 is built from 16 residues.

The chain carries TRBV7-9 and TRBJ1-1; possibly TRBD1 for D (5 bases). The V and J ends lost 1 base and 2 bases respectively, with 11 bases between them. CDR3 size: 15 residues. Germline V gives CDR1 SEHNR, CDR2 FQNEAQ (reference sequence). The CDR3 DNA sequence: TGTGCCAGCAGCTTAGACAGGACAAGAAACACTGAAGCTTTCTTT. Encoded protein: CASSLDRTRNTEAFF.

The chain recombines TRBV5-5 with TRBJ2-7; perhaps TRBD2 as D (5 bases). CDR3 length: 15 amino acids. V lost 2 bases and J 2 bases, leaving 14 bases between the germline ends. CDR1 is SGHKS, CDR2 YYEKEE, per germline (reference sequence). The CDR3 here is CASSFEFGVTYEQYF. The CDR3 DNA follows: TGTGCCAGCAGCTTCGAGTTCGGGGTAACCTACGAGCAGTACTTC.

The chain links TRBV5-1 to TRBJ2-2; 8 bases match TRBD1. Per germline, CDR1 SGHRS and CDR2 YFSETQ. The CDR3 has 16 amino acids. With V trimmed by 2 bases and J by 4 bases, 7 bases remained unmatched. The CDR3 here is CASSFSRGLFTGELFF. The CDR3 DNA follows: TGCGCCAGCAGCTTTAGCAGGGGGCTATTCACCGGGGAGCTGTTTTTT.

The V gene is TRBV5-6, the J gene TRBJ2-1; 7 bases map to TRBD2. The germline V gene has CDR1 SGHDT and CDR2 YYEEEE. Trimming at V came to 2 bases and at J to 10 bases, leaving 3 bases not matched to a gene. The CDR3 spans 12 residues. The CDR3 DNA is TGTGCCAGCAGCTTTGCAGCGGGAGAGCAGTTCTTC. Its translation: CASSFAAGEQFF.

V is TRBV5-4 and J is TRBJ2-2; tentative D call: TRBD2 (6 bases). The CDR3 spans 14 residues. The V end lost 4 bases, the J end lost 1 base, and 8 bases lay between the germline ends. Germline V gene lookup returns CDR1 SGHNT and CDR2 YYREEE (reference sequence). The CDR3 reads CASSRDWNTGELFF. CDR3 bases: TGTGCCAGCAGCCGGGACTGGAACACCGGGGAGCTGTTTTTT.

The chain carries TRBV7-2 and TRBJ1-2, with D perhaps matching TRBD1 (5 bases). Germline assignment: CDR1 SGHTA and CDR2 FQGNSA. The V end was cut by 5 bases, the J end by 7 bases, with 20 bases between. This CDR3 is 15 amino acids long. CDR3 amino acids: CASSPLGGGVGGYTF. The CDR3 DNA sequence: TGTGCCAGCAGCCCCCTCGGTGGGGGGGTCGGTGGCTACACCTTC.

The chain recombines TRBV5-4 with TRBJ2-7; possibly TRBD2 for D (7 bases). Per the germline V gene, CDR1 is SGHNT and CDR2 is YYREEE (reference sequence). The V gene lost 3 bases and the J gene lost 3 bases, with 16 bases spanning the gap. The CDR3 is made up of 15 amino acids. In DNA form, the CDR3 reads TGTGCCAGCAGCTCCCAACGGGGGGCAGACTACGAGCAGTACTTC. Amino acid sequence: CASSSQRGADYEQYF.

The chain links TRBV28 to TRBJ2-1, with 8 bases lining up with TRBD2. J gave up 4 bases and V 5 bases, and 13 bases lay outside the gene matches. Germline V gene sequence: CDR1 MDHEN, CDR2 SYDVKM. This CDR3 comprises 17 residues. The CDR3 coding sequence is TGTGCCAGCAGTACCCCATCCGGGACTAGGAGATACAATGAGCAGTTCTTC. This sequence encodes CASSTPSGTRRYNEQFF.

The chain is built from TRBV10-3 and TRBJ2-1, with 13 bases identical to TRBD2. This CDR3 has 16 amino acids. Germline V gene sequence: CDR1 ENHRY, CDR2 SYGVKD. V lost 1 base, J lost 5 bases, and 2 bases stayed unmatched. CDR3 DNA: TGTGCCATCAGTGAGTTTGGACTAGCGGGAGACAATGAGCAGTTCTTC. Protein product: CAISEFGLAGDNEQFF.